This entry lists 26 T cell receptor beta chains sequenced from one sample in a study of OX40 agonist ivuxolimab in advanced cancers. Clones were read by immunoSEQ multiplex PCR, and TCRdb kept only the in-frame ones, dropping some. The table records roughly 68,000 clones, about 83% of them present only once. This specimen consisted of CD4+ or CD8+ T cells sorted from blood, obtained in a trial of the OX40 agonist ivuxolimab. The receptors derive from an adult with an advanced solid tumor such as melanoma, head and neck, liver or kidney cancer.

This chain uses TRBV5-1 with TRBJ2-7, with 7 nucleotides matching TRBD1. The CDR3 spans 14 residues. CDR1 and CDR2 (germline): SGHRS, YFSETQ. J was trimmed by 4 bases and V by 5 bases; bases with no gene match: 9. In DNA, the CDR3 is TGCGCCAGCAGTCAGACAGGGCTGATATACGAGCAGTACTTC. Amino acids: CASSQTGLIYEQYF.

The rearrangement joins TRBV2 to TRBJ2-2; 9 nucleotides line up with TRBD1. V shed 7 bases and J 6 bases; nucleotides not matched to a gene: 9. CDR3 length: 15 residues. CDR1 is SNHLY and CDR2 is FYNNEI in the germline V gene. The CDR3 loop is CASTTDRGIAGELFF. In DNA, the CDR3 is TGTGCCAGCACCACGGACAGGGGAATCGCCGGGGAGCTGTTTTTT. Full variable domain (outside the CDR3, taken from reference TRBV2 and TRBJ2-2): EPEVTQTPSHQVTQMGQEVILRCVPISNHLYFYWYRQILGQKVEFLVSFYNNEISEKSEIFDDQFSVERPDGSNFTLKIRSTKLEDSAMYFCASTTDRGIAGELFFGEGSRLTVL.

In its sample, this clone was seen once. The chain joins TRBV5-1 to TRBJ2-3, with 10 positions matching TRBD1. V lost 2 bases and J lost 3; bases outside the gene matches: 3. The CDR3 runs 15 residues. Germline V CDR1 and CDR2: SGHRS, YFSETQ. The CDR3 DNA reads as TGCGCCAGCAGCTTAAGACAGGGGGCAACAGATACGCAGTATTTT. This codes for CASSLRQGATDTQYF.

The V and J genes are TRBV4-2 and TRBJ1-3; D uncertain. The CDR3 consists of 16 residues. Germline loops: CDR1 LGHNA, CDR2 YNFKEQ. V lost 6 bases, J lost 0 bases, and 15 bases lay in between. CDR3 bases: TGTGCCAGCAGTCCCAGTAGAATCAACTCTGGAAACACCATATATTTT. Translating it yields CASSPSRINSGNTIYF.

The J gene is TRBJ2-2, the V gene TRBV6-6; 8 bases fit TRBD2. Germline loops: CDR1 MNHNY, CDR2 SVGAGI (reference sequence). CDR3 length equals 16 residues. V dropped 2 bases and J dropped 0; count of bases not matched to a gene: 2. The CDR3, as DNA: TGTGCCAGCAGTTACACCGGGGGGGCGAACACCGGGGAGCTGTTTTTT. The encoded protein is CASSYTGGANTGELFF.

The genes are TRBV7-8 and TRBJ1-1; weak D call: TRBD1 (5 bases). V was pared by 5 bases and J by 5 bases, with 12 bases between. This CDR3 comprises 13 residues. Germline V gene sequence: CDR1 SGHVS, CDR2 FQNEAQ. The chain's CDR3 is CASSLLGGTEAFF. The CDR3 DNA reads as TGTGCCAGCAGCCTCCTCGGGGGAACTGAAGCTTTCTTT.

The chain has TRBV5-1 and TRBJ2-7; 7 nucleotides agree with TRBD1. CDR1 SGHRS and CDR2 YFSETQ come from the germline V gene. This CDR3 is 15 amino acids long. V lost 2 bases and J lost 3; bases outside the gene matches: 8. DNA for the CDR3: TGCGCCAGCAGCTTTTACAGGGGTCGAGACTACGAGCAGTACTTC. It encodes CASSFYRGRDYEQYF.

This chain connects TRBV5-6 to TRBJ1-2; 8 bases fit TRBD1. Trimming cost V 4 bases and J 8 bases; bases outside gene matches: 10. The CDR3 totals 14 residues. Germline-derived CDR1 and CDR2 are SGHDT and YYEEEE. CDR3: CASSPGTGPRGYTF. CDR3 sequence (DNA): TGTGCCAGCAGCCCAGGGACAGGCCCGAGGGGCTACACCTTC.

V usage is TRBV7-9 and J usage is TRBJ1-3; no firm D call. The CDR3 sequence is 13 residues long. V lost 6 bases, J lost 2 bases, and 8 bases lay in between. Germline-derived CDR1 and CDR2 are SEHNR and FQNEAQ (reference sequence). CDR3 sequence (DNA): TGTGCCAGCAGTACCCCCCCTGGAAACACCATATATTTT. It translates to CASSTPPGNTIYF. Looking up the rest from reference TRBV7-9 and TRBJ1-3 gives the full variable domain: DTGVSQNPRHKITKRGQNVTFRCDPISEHNRLYWYRQTLGQGPEFLTYFQNEAQLEKSRLLSDRFSAERPKGSFSTLEIQRTEQGDSAMYLCASSTPPGNTIYFGEGSWLTVV.

The rearrangement links TRBV6-6 to TRBJ1-2; 7 bases map to TRBD1. V lost 7 bases to trimming and J lost 2 bases; unmatched junction nucleotides: 10. The CDR3 has 15 amino acids. From germline, CDR1 is MNHNY and CDR2 SVGAGI (reference sequence). The DNA of the CDR3 is TGTGCCAGCATTTTAAGGACAGGCTGGAACTATGGCTACACCTTC. Protein sequence: CASILRTGWNYGYTF.

The chain carries TRBV11-2 and TRBJ2-1; no firm D call. The CDR3 length is 10 residues. Germline loops: CDR1 SGHAT, CDR2 FQNNGV. Trimming took 6 bases from V and 8 from J, leaving 5 bases between them. The CDR3, as DNA: TGTGCCAGCAGTTTCCATGAGCAGTTCTTC. Its translation is CASSFHEQFF.

This chain connects TRBV5-1 to TRBJ2-6; TRBD1 agrees at 8 bases. Germline lookup yields CDR1 SGHRS and CDR2 YFSETQ. Trimming took 4 bases from V and 0 from J; bases not matched to a gene: 3. This CDR3 contains 16 residues. The CDR3 loop is CASSGDRRSGANVLTF. The CDR3 region has the DNA TGCGCCAGCAGCGGGGACAGGCGCTCTGGGGCCAACGTCCTGACTTTC.

The chain is built from TRBV7-2 and TRBJ2-7; the D call may be TRBD1 or TRBD2 (5 bases each). CDR1 is SGHTA and CDR2 is FQGNSA in the germline V gene. V lost 5 bases and J 13 bases, leaving 18 bases between the germline ends. The CDR3 has 12 residues. The CDR3 DNA follows: TGTGCCAGCAGCCTCTCCCAGGGACCTTTATACTTC. Protein: CASSLSQGPLYF.

The chain combines TRBV7-2 with TRBJ1-5; maybe TRBD1 (5 bases). The CDR3 totals 15 residues. Trimming shortened V by 2 bases and J by 0 bases, and 8 bases separated the two germline ends. Germline V lookup: CDR1 SGHTA, CDR2 FQGNSA. CDR3 sequence: CASSLWGISNQPQHF. The CDR3 DNA follows: TGTGCCAGCAGCTTATGGGGGATTAGCAATCAGCCCCAGCATTTT.

The chain combines TRBV2 with TRBJ2-7, with unresolved D. CDR3 length equals 12 residues. V was trimmed by 8 bases and J by 8 bases, leaving 16 bases between them. Germline values: CDR1 SNHLY, CDR2 FYNNEI. The CDR3 sequence: CASSPSLGKQYF. The DNA for the CDR3 is TGTGCCAGCTCCCCGTCCTTGGGTAAGCAGTACTTC.

The chain uses TRBV6-6 and TRBJ1-6; D is uncertain. This CDR3 has 15 residues. V was cut by 8 bases and J by 6 bases, with 17 bases left in between. The germline gives CDR1 MNHNY, CDR2 SVGAGI (reference sequence). DNA for the CDR3: TGTGCCAGCGGAGAAACACATTCGGGTAATTCACCCCTCCACTTT. It specifies CASGETHSGNSPLHF.

The V gene is TRBV7-6, the J gene TRBJ2-1; maybe TRBD1 (6 bases). Germline assignment: CDR1 SGHVS and CDR2 FNYEAQ. CDR3 size: 16 residues. V lost 1 base and J 7 bases, leaving 17 bases between the germline ends. The CDR3 sequence is CASSLGITAGVNEQFF. CDR3 nucleotides: TGTGCCAGCAGCTTAGGAATCACGGCAGGGGTAAATGAGCAGTTCTTC. The full variable domain, in which reference TRBV7-6 and TRBJ2-1 provide the parts outside the CDR3, is GAGVSQSPRYKVTKRGQDVALRCDPISGHVSLYWYRQALGQGPEFLTYFNYEAQQDKSGLPNDRFSAERPEGSISTLTIQRTEQRDSAMYRCASSLGITAGVNEQFFGPGTRLTVL.

A single count supports this clone. The rearrangement links TRBV6-5 to TRBJ1-6, with 9 bases fitting TRBD1. Germline V gene data show CDR1 as MNHEY and CDR2 as SVGAGI. Trimming took 2 bases from V and 14 from J; bases not matched to a gene: 10. This CDR3 has 15 amino acids. The CDR3 DNA is TGTGCCAGCAGTTACGGGAGGGACAGGGTGGGAACCCTCCACTTT. Protein sequence: CASSYGRDRVGTLHF.

CDR3 in DNA: TGTGCCAGCAGCTTAGTAGGAGCGTATACGCAGTATTTT. Its translation is CASSLVGAYTQYF. The rearrangement joins TRBV11-2 to TRBJ2-3; D call uncertain. Trimming removed 1 base at V and 7 bases at J, with 9 bases between. The CDR3 spans 13 residues. Germline CDR1 and CDR2: SGHAT and FQNNGV.

This clone has only a few counts. This sequence joins TRBV14 and TRBJ2-2; tentative D call: TRBD1 (6 bases). Germline V gene data show CDR1 as SGHDN and CDR2 as FVKESK. V lost 1 base, J lost 2 bases, and 8 bases lay in between. CDR3 length: 15 residues. In DNA form, the CDR3 reads TGTGCCAGCAGCCAAGTACAGGGCAACACCGGGGAGCTGTTTTTT. It encodes CASSQVQGNTGELFF.

This sequence joins TRBV2 and TRBJ1-1; D perhaps matches TRBD1 (6 bases). V lost 3 bases and J lost 11, with 13 bases in between. This CDR3 contains 12 residues. From germline, CDR1 is SNHLY and CDR2 FYNNEI. The CDR3 region has the DNA TGTGCCAGCAGTGAGGGGGGGCTCGAGGCTTTCTTT. This translates into CASSEGGLEAFF.

V and J are TRBV7-8 and TRBJ2-5; D is unresolved. The V gene lost 7 bases and the J gene lost 4 bases, with 4 bases spanning the gap. From germline, CDR1 is SGHVS and CDR2 FQNEAQ. The length of the CDR3 is 10 residues. As DNA, the CDR3 is TGTGCCAGCATTAGAGAGACCCAGTACTTC. Protein product: CASIRETQYF.

This clone was picked up a small number of times. The chain has TRBV5-4 and TRBJ1-3, with D possibly being TRBD1 (5 bases). The CDR3 has 14 amino acids. V lost 6 bases, J lost 7 bases, and 17 bases lay in between. Germline V gene sequence: CDR1 SGHNT, CDR2 YYREEE (reference sequence). This chain's CDR3 is CASTPGTSGNTIYF. The CDR3, as DNA: TGTGCCAGCACCCCCGGGACCAGCGGGAACACCATATATTTT.

The chain is built from TRBV9 and TRBJ2-3; no definite D call. CDR1 and CDR2 (germline): SGDLS, YYNGEE. V was cut by 3 bases and J by 1 base, with 15 bases left in between. The CDR3 has 16 residues. The CDR3 DNA reads TGTGCCAGCAGCGAGACTCAAAGCGCCCGCACAGATACGCAGTATTTT. Translating gives CASSETQSARTDTQYF.

This clone has just a few counts. The chain uses TRBV19 and TRBJ1-2, with 7 positions matching TRBD1. V was clipped by 4 bases and J by 10 bases; unmatched bases: 9. This CDR3 has 13 amino acids. Germline values: CDR1 LNHDA, CDR2 SQIVND (reference sequence). The CDR3 DNA sequence: TGTGCCAGTAGTAGAACCACAGGGGCCCACTACACCTTC. Translating gives CASSRTTGAHYTF.

CDR3 DNA: TGCGCCAGCAGCTTGTGGGGGGGTGGCGCCTCCACAGATACGCAGTATTTT. As protein: CASSLWGGGASTDTQYF. This chain uses TRBV5-1 with TRBJ2-3; 7 positions agree with TRBD2. The V segment lost 1 base and the J segment 2 bases; nucleotides outside the gene matches: 10. This CDR3 contains 17 residues. Germline lookup yields CDR1 SGHRS and CDR2 YFSETQ.